The 6 T cell receptor beta chains presented below share a single source sample, sequenced in a study of T cell responses to AZD1222 COVID-19 vaccine. Assay: immunoSEQ multiplex PCR; the TCRdb copy retains only in-frame clones and omits some. Among roughly 150,000 clones listed, 90% to 95% were seen once. The sequences come from peripheral blood, collected 28 days after the second AZD1222 dose. The receptors derive from an adult who received the AZD1222 COVID-19 vaccine.

The chain couples TRBV7-2 to TRBJ2-7; possibly TRBD1 for D (7 bases). The V gene lost 5 bases and the J gene lost 0 bases, with 11 bases spanning the gap. Germline values: CDR1 SGHTA, CDR2 FQGNSA. The CDR3 is made up of 14 amino acids. In DNA form, the CDR3 reads TGTGCCAGCAGCCCGCGGGACAGCTCCTACGAGCAGTACTTC. Translating it yields CASSPRDSSYEQYF.

DNA for the CDR3: TGCGCCAGCAGCCAAGATCTCGGGACAGTAATGGCTTTCTTT. Its translation: CASSQDLGTVMAFF. This chain uses TRBV4-1 with TRBJ1-1, with TRBD1 identical over 7 bases. J was trimmed by 11 bases and V by 0 bases; bases with no gene match: 9. This CDR3 comprises 14 residues. Germline V gene lookup returns CDR1 MGHRA and CDR2 YSYEKL.

This chain joins TRBV30 and TRBJ1-6, with D possibly TRBD1 on 5 matching bases. The CDR3 loop spans 16 amino acids. Germline V gene sequence: CDR1 GTSNPN, CDR2 SVGIG (reference sequence). Between the trimmed V and J ends, which lost 1 base and 0 bases, there was a span of 10 bases. The chain's CDR3 is CAWSGGASSYNSPLHF. The CDR3 coding sequence is TGTGCCTGGAGTGGAGGGGCCAGCTCCTATAATTCACCCCTCCACTTT.

The chain links TRBV9 to TRBJ1-2; TRBD1 agrees at 7 bases. CDR3 size: 14 residues. After removal of 2 bases from V and 6 bases from J, the junction contained 7 bases not matched to a gene. Germline-derived CDR1 and CDR2 are SGDLS and YYNGEE. The CDR3 DNA is TGTGCCAGCAGCGTGAGACCAGGGGGGGATGGCTACACCTTC. This encodes CASSVRPGGDGYTF.

The chain is built from TRBV2 and TRBJ1-2; TRBD1 matches at 7 bases. CDR1 is SNHLY, CDR2 FYNNEI, per germline. V lost 11 bases, J lost 4 bases, and 4 bases stayed unmatched. This CDR3 has 11 amino acids. The CDR3 DNA sequence: TGTGCCCACCGGGACAGCTATGGCTACACCTTC. This codes for CAHRDSYGYTF.

The J gene is TRBJ2-7, the V gene TRBV28; 9 bases are a match to TRBD1. The CDR3 runs to 15 residues. With 5 bases clipped from V and 6 bases from J, the junction kept 11 bases outside the gene matches. Germline CDR1 and CDR2: MDHEN and SYDVKM. This CDR3 reads CASSTYRGPTREQYF. DNA for the CDR3: TGTGCCAGCAGTACCTACAGGGGGCCTACTCGCGAGCAGTACTTC. The complete variable domain, with remaining parts taken from reference TRBV28 and TRBJ2-7, reads DVKVTQSSRYLVKRTGEKVFLECVQDMDHENMFWYRQDPGLGLRLIYFSYDVKMKEKGDIPEGYSVSREKKERFSLILESASTNQTSMYLCASSTYRGPTREQYFGPGTRLTVT.